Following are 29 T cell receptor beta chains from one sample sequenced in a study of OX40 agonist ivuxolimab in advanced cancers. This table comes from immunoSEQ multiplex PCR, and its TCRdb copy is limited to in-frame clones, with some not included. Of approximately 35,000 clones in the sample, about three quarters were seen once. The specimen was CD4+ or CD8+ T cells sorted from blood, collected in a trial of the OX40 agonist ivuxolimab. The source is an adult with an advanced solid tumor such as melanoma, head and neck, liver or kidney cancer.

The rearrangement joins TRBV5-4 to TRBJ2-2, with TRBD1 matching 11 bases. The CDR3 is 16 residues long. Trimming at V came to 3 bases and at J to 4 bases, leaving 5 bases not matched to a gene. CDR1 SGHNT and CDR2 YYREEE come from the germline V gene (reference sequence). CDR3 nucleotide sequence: TGTGCCAGCAGCTCCGGGACAGGGGGTATCACCGGGGAGCTGTTTTTT. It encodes CASSSGTGGITGELFF.

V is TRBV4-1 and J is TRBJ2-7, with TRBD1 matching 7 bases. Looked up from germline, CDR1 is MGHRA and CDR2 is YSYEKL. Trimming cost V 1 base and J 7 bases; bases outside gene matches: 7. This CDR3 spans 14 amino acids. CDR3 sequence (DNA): TGCGCCAGCAGCCAAGGGACAGGTGCGCGAGAGCAGTACGTC. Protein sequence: CASSQGTGAREQYV.

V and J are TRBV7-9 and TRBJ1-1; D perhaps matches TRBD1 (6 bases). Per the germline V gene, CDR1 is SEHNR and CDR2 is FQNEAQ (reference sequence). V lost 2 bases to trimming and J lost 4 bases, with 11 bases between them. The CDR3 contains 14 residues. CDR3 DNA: TGTGCCAGCAGCTTATCCGCAGGGGCCACTGAAGCTTTCTTT. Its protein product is CASSLSAGATEAFF.

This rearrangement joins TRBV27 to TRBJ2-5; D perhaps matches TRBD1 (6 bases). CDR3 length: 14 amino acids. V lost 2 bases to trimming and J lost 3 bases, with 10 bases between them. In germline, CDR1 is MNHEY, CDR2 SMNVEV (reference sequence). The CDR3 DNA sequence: TGTGCCAGCAGTTTAAGGGGGATAGAAGAGACCCAGTACTTC. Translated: CASSLRGIEETQYF.

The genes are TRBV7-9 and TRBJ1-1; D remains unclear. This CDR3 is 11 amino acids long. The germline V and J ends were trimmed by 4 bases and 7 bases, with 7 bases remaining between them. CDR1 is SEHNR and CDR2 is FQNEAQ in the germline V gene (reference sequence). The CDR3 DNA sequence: TGTGCCAGCAGCTATGGAGTTGAAGCTTTCTTT. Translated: CASSYGVEAFF. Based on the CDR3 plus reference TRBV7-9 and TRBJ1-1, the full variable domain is DTGVSQNPRHKITKRGQNVTFRCDPISEHNRLYWYRQTLGQGPEFLTYFQNEAQLEKSRLLSDRFSAERPKGSFSTLEIQRTEQGDSAMYLCASSYGVEAFFGQGTRLTVV.

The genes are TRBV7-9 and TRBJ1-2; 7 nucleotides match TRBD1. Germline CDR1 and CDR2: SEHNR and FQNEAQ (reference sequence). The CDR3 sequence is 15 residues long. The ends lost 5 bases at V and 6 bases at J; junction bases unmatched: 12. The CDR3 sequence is CASSPGGSLMDGYTF. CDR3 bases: TGTGCCAGCAGCCCAGGGGGGTCTCTTATGGATGGCTACACCTTC. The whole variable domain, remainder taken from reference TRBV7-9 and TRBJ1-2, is DTGVSQNPRHKITKRGQNVTFRCDPISEHNRLYWYRQTLGQGPEFLTYFQNEAQLEKSRLLSDRFSAERPKGSFSTLEIQRTEQGDSAMYLCASSPGGSLMDGYTFGSGTRLTVV.

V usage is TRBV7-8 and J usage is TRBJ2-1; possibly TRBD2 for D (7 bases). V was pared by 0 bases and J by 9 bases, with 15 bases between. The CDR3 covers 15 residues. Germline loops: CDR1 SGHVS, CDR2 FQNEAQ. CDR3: CASSLAGGLSFEQFF. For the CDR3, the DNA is TGTGCCAGCAGCTTAGCGGGGGGGCTTAGTTTTGAGCAGTTCTTC.

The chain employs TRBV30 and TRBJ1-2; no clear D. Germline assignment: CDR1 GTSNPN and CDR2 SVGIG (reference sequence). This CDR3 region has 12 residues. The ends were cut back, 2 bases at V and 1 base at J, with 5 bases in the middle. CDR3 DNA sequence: TGTGCCTGGAGTCGCATTAACTATGGCTACACCTTC. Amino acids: CAWSRINYGYTF.

The CDR3 spells CASSRGRGNTEAFF. The CDR3 DNA reads TGTGCCAGCTCCCGGGGACGGGGGAACACTGAAGCTTTCTTT. The chain joins TRBV18 to TRBJ1-1, with a possible D match to TRBD1 (5 bases). CDR3 size: 14 residues. With 6 bases removed from V and 1 base from J, the gap between germline ends came to 12 bases. The V gene's germline CDR1 is KGHSH and CDR2 LQKENI.

The CDR3 DNA follows: TGCAGTGCTAGTGAAGCGTACATTCAGTACTTC. Translating it yields CSASEAYIQYF. The rearrangement joins TRBV20-1 to TRBJ2-4; D is uncertain. This CDR3 has 11 amino acids. Trimming stripped 3 bases from V and 8 bases from J, with 8 bases between. Germline V gives CDR1 DFQATT, CDR2 SNEGSKA (reference sequence).

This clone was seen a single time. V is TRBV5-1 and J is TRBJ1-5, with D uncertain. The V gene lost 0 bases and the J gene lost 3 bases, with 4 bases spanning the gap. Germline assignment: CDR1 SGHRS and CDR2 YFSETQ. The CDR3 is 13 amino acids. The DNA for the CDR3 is TGCGCCAGCAGCTTGGGAGTCAATCAGCCCCAGCATTTT. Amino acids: CASSLGVNQPQHF.

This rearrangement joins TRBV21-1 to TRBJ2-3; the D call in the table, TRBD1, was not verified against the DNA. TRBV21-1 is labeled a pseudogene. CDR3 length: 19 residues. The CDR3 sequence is CASSNDTQKQGDSTDTQYF. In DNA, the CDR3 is TGTGCCAGCAGCAACGACACACAAAAACAGGGAGATAGCACAGATACGCAGTATTTT.

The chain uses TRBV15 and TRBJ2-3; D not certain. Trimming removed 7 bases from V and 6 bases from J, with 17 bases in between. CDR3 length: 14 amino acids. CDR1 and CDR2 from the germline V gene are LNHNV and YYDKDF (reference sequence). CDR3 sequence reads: CATTQPTSLDTQYF. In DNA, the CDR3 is TGTGCCACCACTCAACCTACCTCCCTCGATACGCAGTATTTT. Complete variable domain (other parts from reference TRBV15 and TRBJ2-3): DAMVIQNPRYQVTQFGKPVTLSCSQTLNHNVMYWYQQKSSQAPKLLFHYYDKDFNNEADTPDNFQSRRPNTSFCFLDIRSPGLGDTAMYLCATTQPTSLDTQYFGPGTRLTVL.

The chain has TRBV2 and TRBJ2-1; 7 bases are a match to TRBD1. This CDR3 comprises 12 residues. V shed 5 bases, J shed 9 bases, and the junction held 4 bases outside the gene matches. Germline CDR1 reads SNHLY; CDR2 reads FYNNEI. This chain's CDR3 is CASSLTGPEQFF. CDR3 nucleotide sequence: TGTGCCAGCAGTCTGACAGGGCCTGAGCAGTTCTTC.

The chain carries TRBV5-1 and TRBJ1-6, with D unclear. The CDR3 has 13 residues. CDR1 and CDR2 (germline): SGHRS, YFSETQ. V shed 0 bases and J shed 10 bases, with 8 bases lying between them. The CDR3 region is CASSLELASPLHF. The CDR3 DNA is TGCGCCAGCAGCTTGGAACTGGCCTCACCCCTCCACTTT.

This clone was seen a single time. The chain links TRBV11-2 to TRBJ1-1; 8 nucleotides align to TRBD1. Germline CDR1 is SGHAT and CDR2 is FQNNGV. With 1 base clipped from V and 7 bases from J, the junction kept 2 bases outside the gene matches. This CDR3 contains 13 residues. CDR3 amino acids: CASSLVTGGEAFF. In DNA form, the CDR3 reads TGTGCCAGCAGCTTAGTAACAGGGGGTGAAGCTTTCTTT.

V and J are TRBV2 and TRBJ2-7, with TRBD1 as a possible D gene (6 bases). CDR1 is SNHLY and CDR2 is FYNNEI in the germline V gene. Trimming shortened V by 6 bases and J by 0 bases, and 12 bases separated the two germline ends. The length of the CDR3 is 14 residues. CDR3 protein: CASRNRDISYEQYV. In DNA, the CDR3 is TGTGCCAGCAGGAACCGGGACATCTCCTACGAGCAGTACGTC.

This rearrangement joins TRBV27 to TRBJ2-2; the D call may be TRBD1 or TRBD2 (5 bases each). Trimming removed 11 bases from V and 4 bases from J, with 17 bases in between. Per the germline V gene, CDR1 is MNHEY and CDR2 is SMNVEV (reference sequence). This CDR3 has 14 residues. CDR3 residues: CAASRVASTGELFF. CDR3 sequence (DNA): TGTGCCGCCTCCAGGGTAGCGAGCACCGGGGAGCTGTTTTTT.

This chain's CDR3 is CASSIGLRGTDTQYF. As DNA, the CDR3 is TGTGCCAGCAGCATTGGTCTAAGGGGGACAGATACGCAGTATTTT. The V and J genes are TRBV5-4 and TRBJ2-3; TRBD1 might be the D (6 bases). Between the trimmed V and J ends, which lost 4 bases and 3 bases, there was a span of 15 bases. The CDR3 totals 15 residues. CDR1 SGHNT and CDR2 YYREEE come from the germline V gene (reference sequence).

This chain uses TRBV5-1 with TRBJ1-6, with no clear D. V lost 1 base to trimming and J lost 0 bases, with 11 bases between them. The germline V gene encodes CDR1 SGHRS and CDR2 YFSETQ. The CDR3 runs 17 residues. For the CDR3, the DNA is TGCGCCAGCAGCTTGTCGGACGGTAGCTCCTATAATTCACCCCTCCACTTT. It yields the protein CASSLSDGSSYNSPLHF.

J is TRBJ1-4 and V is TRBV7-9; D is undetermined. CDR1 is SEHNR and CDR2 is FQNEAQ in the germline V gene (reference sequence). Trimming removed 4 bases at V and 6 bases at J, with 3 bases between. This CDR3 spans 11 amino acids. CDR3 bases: TGTGCCAGCAGCTCCTATGAAAAACTGTTTTTT. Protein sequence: CASSSYEKLFF.

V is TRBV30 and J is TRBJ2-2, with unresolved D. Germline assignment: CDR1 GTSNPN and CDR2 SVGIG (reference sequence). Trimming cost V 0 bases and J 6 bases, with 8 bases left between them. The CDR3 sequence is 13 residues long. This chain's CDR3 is CAWSVTVPGELFF. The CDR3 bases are TGTGCCTGGAGTGTAACTGTCCCCGGGGAGCTGTTTTTT. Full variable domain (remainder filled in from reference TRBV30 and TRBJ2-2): SQTIHQWPATLVQPVGSPLSLECTVEGTSNPNLYWYRQAAGRGLQLLFYSVGIGQISSEVPQNLSASRPQDRQFILSSKKLLLSDSGFYLCAWSVTVPGELFFGEGSRLTVL.

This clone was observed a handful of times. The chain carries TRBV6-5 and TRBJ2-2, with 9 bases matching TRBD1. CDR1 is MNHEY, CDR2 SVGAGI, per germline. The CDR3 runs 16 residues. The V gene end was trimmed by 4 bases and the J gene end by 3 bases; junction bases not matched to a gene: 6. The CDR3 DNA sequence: TGTGCCAGCAGTTTGCCCGGGACAGGGCACACCGGGGAGCTGTTTTTT. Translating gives CASSLPGTGHTGELFF.

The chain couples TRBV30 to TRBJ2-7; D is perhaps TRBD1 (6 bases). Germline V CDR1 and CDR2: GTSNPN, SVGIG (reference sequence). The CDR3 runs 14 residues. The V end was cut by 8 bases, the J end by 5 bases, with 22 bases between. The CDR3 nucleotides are TGTGCCCGGGGCAGGGGAACCGGTGGAGACGAGCAGTACTTC. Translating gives CARGRGTGGDEQYF. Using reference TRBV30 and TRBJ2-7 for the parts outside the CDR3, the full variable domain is SQTIHQWPATLVQPVGSPLSLECTVEGTSNPNLYWYRQAAGRGLQLLFYSVGIGQISSEVPQNLSASRPQDRQFILSSKKLLLSDSGFYLCARGRGTGGDEQYFGPGTRLTVT.

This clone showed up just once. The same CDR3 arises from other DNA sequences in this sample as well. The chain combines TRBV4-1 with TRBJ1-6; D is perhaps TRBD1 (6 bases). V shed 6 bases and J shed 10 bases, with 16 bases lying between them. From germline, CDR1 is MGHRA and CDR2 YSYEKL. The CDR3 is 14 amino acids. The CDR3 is CASSEGGLASPLHF. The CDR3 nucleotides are TGCGCCAGCAGTGAGGGGGGACTGGCCTCACCCCTCCACTTT.

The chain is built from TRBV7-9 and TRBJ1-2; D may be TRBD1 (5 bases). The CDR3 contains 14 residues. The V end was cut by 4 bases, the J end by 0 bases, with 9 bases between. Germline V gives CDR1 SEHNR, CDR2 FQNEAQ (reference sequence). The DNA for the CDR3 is TGTGCCAGCAGCTCAGGGACTACTAACTATGGCTACACCTTC. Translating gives CASSSGTTNYGYTF. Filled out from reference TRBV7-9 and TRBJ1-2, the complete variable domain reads DTGVSQNPRHKITKRGQNVTFRCDPISEHNRLYWYRQTLGQGPEFLTYFQNEAQLEKSRLLSDRFSAERPKGSFSTLEIQRTEQGDSAMYLCASSSGTTNYGYTFGSGTRLTVV.

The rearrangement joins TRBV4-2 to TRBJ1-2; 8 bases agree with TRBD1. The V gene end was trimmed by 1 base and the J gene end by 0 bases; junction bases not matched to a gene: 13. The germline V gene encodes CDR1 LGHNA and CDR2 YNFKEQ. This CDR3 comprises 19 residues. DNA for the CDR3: TGTGCCAGCAGCCAAGTAGGAAAAACAGGGGGTCCGGCTAACTATGGCTACACCTTC. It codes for CASSQVGKTGGPANYGYTF.

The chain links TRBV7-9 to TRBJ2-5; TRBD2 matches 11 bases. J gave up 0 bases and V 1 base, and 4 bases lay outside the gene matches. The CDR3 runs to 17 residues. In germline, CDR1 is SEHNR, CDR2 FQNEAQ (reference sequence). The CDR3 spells CASSLERLAGYQETQYF. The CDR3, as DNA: TGTGCCAGCAGCTTAGAACGACTAGCGGGGTACCAAGAGACCCAGTACTTC.

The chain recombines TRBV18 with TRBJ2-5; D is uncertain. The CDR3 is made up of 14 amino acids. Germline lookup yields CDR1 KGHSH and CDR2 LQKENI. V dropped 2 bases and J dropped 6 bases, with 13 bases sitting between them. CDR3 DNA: TGTGCCAGCTCACCAGAGGACGACGTGAAGACCCAGTACTTC. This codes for CASSPEDDVKTQYF.